The 23 T cell receptor beta chains given below trace back to one sample, sequenced in a study of T cells in Graves' hyperthyroidism and ophthalmopathy. Amplified TCR beta CDR3 regions came from RNA transcripts. When the TCR CDR3 underwent first-round RT-PCR, the HTBI primer set was used. TCRdb re-derived calls from the multiplex PCR reads in MiXCR, one entry per CDR3 protein. The data contain about 570,000 distinct CDR3 sequences, under 60% of them singletons. The sample was peripheral blood or thyroid tissue (not recorded which). The receptors originated from an adult woman with Graves' disease, either hyperthyroidism or ophthalmopathy (not recorded which).

V is TRBV15 and J is TRBJ1-5; 7 bases agree with TRBD1. Looked up from germline, CDR1 is LNHNV and CDR2 is YYDKDF (reference sequence). J lost 11 bases, V lost 3 bases, and 7 bases had no gene match. CDR3 length: 13 residues. CDR3 nucleotide sequence: TGTGCCACCAGCAGGACAGGGCGGTACACCCAGCATTTT. Translating it yields CATSRTGRYTQHF.

V is TRBV7-2 and J is TRBJ2-5; D ambiguous. V was pared by 2 bases and J by 4 bases, with 5 bases between. The CDR3 totals 12 residues. Germline values: CDR1 SGHTA, CDR2 FQGNSA. CDR3 coding DNA: TGTGCCAGCAGCTTAATGAGAGAGACCCAGTACTTC. Amino acids: CASSLMRETQYF.

There are many counts of this clonotype. V gene TRBV5-1 combines with J gene TRBJ2-7; TRBD2 is a possible D gene (6 bases). There are 14 residues in the CDR3. The germline gives CDR1 SGHRS, CDR2 YFSETQ. V was shortened by 0 bases and J by 3 bases, with 10 bases between the two germline ends. CDR3 coding DNA: TGCGCCAGCAGCTTGGAGGCGCGGGGCTACGAGCAGTACTTC. It is translated as CASSLEARGYEQYF. The complete variable domain, with remaining parts taken from reference TRBV5-1 and TRBJ2-7, reads KAGVTQTPRYLIKTRGQQVTLSCSPISGHRSVSWYQQTPGQGLQFLFEYFSETQRNKGNFPGRFSGRQFSNSRSEMNVSTLELGDSALYLCASSLEARGYEQYFGPGTRLTVT.

This clonotype was picked up many times. The chain joins TRBV20-1 to TRBJ1-5; a weak D match, TRBD1 (5 bases). Trimming left V 3 bases short and J 5 bases short, with 17 bases between. CDR3 size: 15 residues. Germline V lookup: CDR1 DFQATT, CDR2 SNEGSKA (reference sequence). CDR3 bases: TGCAGTGCTAGGGAGGGGATGGGGTTACATCAGCCCCAGCATTTT. Its translation: CSAREGMGLHQPQHF.

J is TRBJ2-2 and V is TRBV2; 7 bases are a match to TRBD1. The CDR3 has 15 residues. Per germline, CDR1 SNHLY and CDR2 FYNNEI. V was pared by 2 bases and J by 1 base, with 1 base of the junction left unmatched. The CDR3 bases are TGTGCCAGCAGTGAAAGGGGGCGGAACACCGGGGAGCTGTTTTTT. Its protein is CASSERGRNTGELFF.

The gene calls are TRBV10-3 and TRBJ1-6; 8 positions agree with TRBD1. After removal of 10 bases from V and 10 bases from J, the junction contained 6 bases not matched to a gene. The germline gives CDR1 ENHRY, CDR2 SYGVKD. The CDR3 covers 12 residues. The CDR3 DNA reads TGTGCCAACGGAACAGGGGGGTCACCCCTCCACTTT. This codes for CANGTGGSPLHF.

Many counts were recorded for this clonotype. The chain links TRBV6-6 to TRBJ2-7; 7 bases are shared with TRBD1. Germline values: CDR1 MNHNY, CDR2 SVGAGI (reference sequence). V trimming: 4 bases; J trimming: 3 bases; junction bases outside the gene matches: 6. The CDR3 is 14 residues long. CDR3 DNA: TGTGCCAGCAGTTCCCGGGACAGATACTACGAGCAGTACTTC. Its translation is CASSSRDRYYEQYF.

This sequence joins TRBV7-9 and TRBJ1-2; D is perhaps TRBD1 (6 bases). The CDR3 has 15 amino acids. Germline V lookup: CDR1 SEHNR, CDR2 FQNEAQ (reference sequence). Between the trimmed V and J ends, which lost 7 bases and 4 bases, there was a span of 19 bases. Here the CDR3 reads CASTVTGSRIYGYTF. The CDR3 nucleotides read TGTGCCAGCACCGTCACAGGGAGCAGGATCTATGGCTACACCTTC. The entire variable domain, with the rest obtained from reference TRBV7-9 and TRBJ1-2, is as follows: DTGVSQNPRHKITKRGQNVTFRCDPISEHNRLYWYRQTLGQGPEFLTYFQNEAQLEKSRLLSDRFSAERPKGSFSTLEIQRTEQGDSAMYLCASTVTGSRIYGYTFGSGTRLTVV.

This chain uses TRBV29-1 with TRBJ1-2; D not resolved. Trimming removed 4 bases at V and 4 bases at J, with 13 bases between. CDR1 SQVTM and CDR2 ANQGSEA come from the germline V gene. This CDR3 contains 13 residues. CDR3 in DNA: TGCAGCGTTGTTGTGCAGTCTCTCTATGGCTACACCTTC. Protein: CSVVVQSLYGYTF.

Only a few counts were recorded for this clonotype. The chain combines TRBV19 with TRBJ2-5; 9 bases match TRBD2. The CDR3 is made up of 14 amino acids. Per germline, CDR1 LNHDA and CDR2 SQIVND (reference sequence). V dropped 5 bases and J dropped 5; count of bases not matched to a gene: 6. CDR3 in amino acids: CASSDSGRGETQYF. The CDR3, as DNA: TGTGCCAGTAGTGATAGCGGGAGAGGGGAGACCCAGTACTTC.

This clonotype has a count of ten or more. J is TRBJ2-2 and V is TRBV9, with D hard to call. Germline values: CDR1 SGDLS, CDR2 YYNGEE. The CDR3 extends over 14 amino acids. The V end lost 3 bases, the J end lost 4 bases, and 10 bases lay between the germline ends. The CDR3 nucleotides read TGTGCCAGCAGCGCACCAAGTGGCACCGGGGAGCTGTTTTTT. Its protein is CASSAPSGTGELFF.

V and J are TRBV4-1 and TRBJ2-5; 9 bases line up with TRBD1. This CDR3 region has 15 residues. The ends lost 5 bases at V and 5 bases at J; junction bases unmatched: 9. Germline CDR1 MGHRA, CDR2 YSYEKL. The CDR3 protein is CASSGQQGQGETQYF. As DNA, the CDR3 is TGCGCCAGCAGCGGCCAACAGGGACAGGGCGAGACCCAGTACTTC.

The table lists this clonotype with many counts. V is TRBV13 and J is TRBJ1-2; D not certain. Germline-derived CDR1 and CDR2 are PRHDT and FYEKMQ (reference sequence). Deletions cut 4 bases from V and 2 bases from J, with 14 bases between. The CDR3 spans 15 residues. The CDR3: CASSSTLERNYGYTF. In DNA, the CDR3 is TGTGCCAGCAGCTCTACCCTGGAACGAAACTATGGCTACACCTTC.

This clonotype was observed a few times. Just one base apart from a much larger clone, this may be a read error. The rearrangement joins TRBV7-8 to TRBJ2-7; D may correspond to TRBD1 or TRBD2 (5 bases each). In germline, CDR1 is SGHVS, CDR2 FQNEAQ. Trimming cost V 5 bases and J 2 bases, with 13 bases left between them. CDR3 length: 14 residues. Here the CDR3 DNA reads TGTGCCAGCAGCGCCCTCAGGGACCCCTACGAGCAGTACTTC. Protein sequence: CASSALRDPYEQYF. The whole variable domain, filled in from reference TRBV7-8 and TRBJ2-7, reads GAGVSQSPRYKVAKRGQDVALRCDPISGHVSLFWYQQALGQGPEFLTYFQNEAQLDKSGLPSDRFFAERPEGSVSTLKIQRTQQEDSAVYLCASSALRDPYEQYFGPGTRLTVT.

At least ten counts were recorded for this clonotype. The chain uses TRBV7-3 and TRBJ2-2; TRBD2 is a possible D gene (6 bases). Germline CDR1 is SGHTA and CDR2 is FQGTGA. The CDR3 is made up of 16 amino acids. The ends were cut back, 2 bases at V and 3 bases at J, with 13 bases in the middle. CDR3 sequence: CASSLRRTTDTGELFF. The CDR3 DNA reads as TGTGCCAGCAGCTTACGACGGACTACCGACACCGGGGAGCTGTTTTTT.

This clonotype was counted ten times or more. The rearrangement uses TRBV20-1 and TRBJ2-7; D remains ambiguous. V lost 6 bases, J lost 6 bases, and 9 bases lay in between. The germline gives CDR1 DFQATT, CDR2 SNEGSKA (reference sequence). The CDR3 spans 10 residues. The CDR3 reads CSAGLGEQYF. The CDR3 region has the DNA TGCAGTGCAGGGCTCGGCGAGCAGTACTTC.

As to this clonotype: No conserved phenylalanine or tryptophan is present at the end of the CDR3, so a read error is the likely explanation. Because the CDR3's place on the DNA is in doubt, the DNA is left out and the CDR3 is given as listed by TCRdb. V is TRBV12-3 or TRBV12-4 and J is TRBJ2-5; TRBD2 is the table's D call and was not checked against the DNA. The CDR3 contains 15 residues when both ends are counted. The chain's CDR3 is CASRMTGRDGYTFGS.

The table lists this clonotype with a few counts. The V and J genes are TRBV29-1 and TRBJ1-5; no definite D call. The CDR3 is 13 residues long. The germline V gene encodes CDR1 SQVTM and CDR2 ANQGSEA. V gave up 4 bases and J gave up 5 bases, with 12 bases separating them. The CDR3 region is CSVASGSDQPQHF. The CDR3 region has the DNA TGCAGCGTTGCAAGTGGGTCTGATCAGCCCCAGCATTTT.

V is TRBV11-3 and J is TRBJ2-7; 7 bases map to TRBD2. Germline V gene lookup returns CDR1 SGHNT and CDR2 YENEEA. V lost 4 bases and J lost 11; bases outside the gene matches: 11. This CDR3 is 13 amino acids long. The CDR3 loop reads CASSSSWGGEEYF. DNA of the CDR3: TGTGCCAGCAGCTCATCCTGGGGGGGAGAGGAGTACTTC.

This chain uses TRBV25-1 with TRBJ2-1; D is perhaps TRBD2 (5 bases). The J call may be wrong; the DNA end is better matched by TRBJ2-7. This CDR3 is 16 amino acids long. Germline CDR1 MGHDK, CDR2 SYGVNS. The CDR3 DNA reads as TGTGCCAGCAGTGGTCCCCTGAGCGGCATCCACAATGAGCAGTACTTC. Translating it yields CASSGPLSGIHNEQYF.

The sample holds many counts of this clonotype. This chain uses TRBV4-1 with TRBJ2-7, with a possible D match to TRBD1 (5 bases). CDR1 is MGHRA and CDR2 is YSYEKL in the germline V gene. The CDR3 consists of 14 residues. V was shortened by 2 bases and J by 1 base, with 9 bases between the two germline ends. The CDR3 nucleotides read TGCGCCAGCAGCCAAAGGGGCGGATCCTACGAGCAGTACTTC. Translated: CASSQRGGSYEQYF.

This clonotype was counted at least ten times. V and J are TRBV2 and TRBJ1-5; possibly TRBD1 for D (5 bases). V was shortened by 1 base and J by 6 bases, with 10 bases between the two germline ends. Germline loops: CDR1 SNHLY, CDR2 FYNNEI. The CDR3 totals 14 residues. The CDR3 coding sequence is TGTGCCAGCAGTGAAGTTCGGGGCCGTCAGCCCCAGCATTTT. This encodes CASSEVRGRQPQHF.

This clonotype has at least ten counts. The chain uses TRBV7-2 and TRBJ2-7, with 12 bases identical to TRBD2. This CDR3 is built from 16 residues. V lost 4 bases to trimming and J lost 1 base; unmatched junction nucleotides: 5. Germline values: CDR1 SGHTA, CDR2 FQGNSA. The CDR3 DNA reads TGTGCCAGCAGCTCCTACGGGACTAGCGGGTCCTACGAGCAGTACTTC. Amino acid sequence: CASSSYGTSGSYEQYF.